Listed below are T cell receptor beta chains from one sample, sequenced in a study of shared clonotypes between healthy human individuals. TCRdb's table, derived via immunoSEQ multiplex PCR, lists solely in-frame clones and lacks some. The repertoire consists of over 2 million clones, with roughly 96% occurring once and the leading ten covering 0.1% to 0.15%. The sequenced sample was naive CD4+ T cells sorted from blood. The receptors were sampled from a man younger than 35 in good health. The CDR3 runs from the conserved cysteine through the conserved F or W. The D gene is left open where the match is weak. Rows may omit the clone size; those that give it use once, few, many or a size class.

clone size: .; D gene: .; V gene: TRBV7-9; J gene: TRBJ1-4; CDR3 protein: CASSPQTALNEKLFF; CDR3 DNA: TGTGCCAGCAGCCCCCAGACGGCACTCAATGAAAAACTGTTTTTT
clone size: .; D gene: .; V gene: TRBV27; J gene: TRBJ2-7; CDR3 protein: CASSSTFRLAYEQYF; CDR3 DNA: TGTGCCAGCAGTTCCACATTTCGCCTGGCCTACGAGCAGTACTTC
clone size: .; D gene: TRBD1; V gene: TRBV6-5; J gene: TRBJ2-7; CDR3 protein: CASSRDSISYEQYF; CDR3 DNA: TGTGCCAGCAGTAGGGACAGCATCTCCTACGAGCAGTACTTC
clone size: .; D gene: .; V gene: TRBV6-5; J gene: TRBJ2-3; CDR3 protein: CASSYSALASTDTQYF; CDR3 DNA: TGTGCCAGCAGTTACTCTGCCCTTGCGAGCACAGATACGCAGTATTTT
clone size: .; D gene: .; V gene: TRBV9; J gene: TRBJ2-1; CDR3 protein: CASSVGDIPYNEQFF; CDR3 DNA: TGTGCCAGCAGCGTGGGGGACATTCCCTACAATGAGCAGTTCTTC
clone size: once; D gene: TRBD2; V gene: TRBV15; J gene: TRBJ2-1; CDR3 protein: CATSRGRVAGADNEQFF; CDR3 DNA: TGTGCCACCAGCAGAGGGCGGGTAGCGGGGGCAGACAATGAGCAGTTCTTC
clone size: .; D gene: .; V gene: TRBV6-5; J gene: TRBJ2-3; CDR3 protein: CASSYSGSGTDTQYF; CDR3 DNA: TGTGCCAGCAGTTACTCAGGTAGCGGCACAGATACGCAGTATTTT
clone size: .; D gene: .; V gene: TRBV30; J gene: TRBJ1-2; CDR3 protein: CAWSIQGALGYTF; CDR3 DNA: TGTGCCTGGAGCATACAGGGAGCCTTGGGCTACACCTTC
clone size: .; D gene: .; V gene: TRBV27; J gene: TRBJ2-7; CDR3 protein: CASSLNGPTYEQYF; CDR3 DNA: TGTGCCAGCAGTTTAAACGGGCCGACTTACGAGCAGTACTTC
clone size: once; D gene: .; V gene: TRBV18; J gene: TRBJ1-3; CDR3 protein: CASSFRQTLSSGNTIYF; CDR3 DNA: TGTGCCAGCTCATTTCGACAGACACTCAGCTCTGGAAACACCATATATTTT
clone size: .; D gene: .; V gene: TRBV5-1; J gene: TRBJ2-3; CDR3 protein: CASCLDVLSTDTQYF; CDR3 DNA: TGCGCCAGCTGCCTCGACGTTTTAAGCACAGATACGCAGTATTTT
clone size: .; D gene: .; V gene: TRBV28; J gene: TRBJ1-5; CDR3 protein: CASSSRGVGNQPQHF; CDR3 DNA: TGTGCCAGCAGTTCCCGGGGGGTCGGGAATCAGCCCCAGCATTTT
clone size: .; D gene: TRBD1; V gene: TRBV6-5; J gene: TRBJ2-3; CDR3 protein: CASSRQGADTQYF; CDR3 DNA: TGTGCCAGCAGTAGACAGGGTGCAGATACGCAGTATTTT
clone size: .; D gene: .; V gene: TRBV7-3; J gene: TRBJ1-1; CDR3 protein: CASSSARATEAFF; CDR3 DNA: TGTGCCAGCAGCTCCGCCCGGGCCACTGAAGCTTTCTTT
clone size: .; D gene: .; V gene: TRBV4-3; J gene: TRBJ1-2; CDR3 protein: CASSHHPAGGNYGYTF; CDR3 DNA: TGCGCCAGCAGCCATCATCCCGCCGGGGGAAACTATGGCTACACCTTC
clone size: .; D gene: .; V gene: TRBV11-3; J gene: TRBJ2-2; CDR3 protein: CASSGTGELFF; CDR3 DNA: TGTGCCAGCAGTGGCACCGGGGAGCTGTTTTTT
clone size: .; D gene: TRBD2; V gene: TRBV19; J gene: TRBJ2-7; CDR3 protein: CASSIKLAGGPYEQYF; CDR3 DNA: TGTGCCAGTAGTATCAAGCTAGCGGGAGGGCCCTACGAGCAGTACTTC
clone size: .; D gene: .; V gene: TRBV5-4; J gene: TRBJ2-7; CDR3 protein: CASSFKASSSYEQYF; CDR3 DNA: TGTGCCAGCAGCTTCAAGGCTTCGAGCTCCTACGAGCAGTACTTC
clone size: .; D gene: .; V gene: TRBV11-2; J gene: TRBJ2-6; CDR3 protein: CASSKGPGANVLTF; CDR3 DNA: TGTGCCAGCAGCAAGGGCCCTGGGGCCAACGTCCTGACTTTC
clone size: .; D gene: TRBD2; V gene: TRBV9; J gene: TRBJ2-5; CDR3 protein: CASSEGLGAGTQYF; CDR3 DNA: TGTGCCAGCAGCGAGGGACTAGGGGCAGGGACCCAGTACTTC
clone size: once; D gene: .; V gene: TRBV29-1; J gene: TRBJ1-1; CDR3 protein: CSVRRGVDTEAFF; CDR3 DNA: TGCAGCGTGCGGAGGGGAGTTGACACTGAAGCTTTCTTT
clone size: .; D gene: .; V gene: TRBV29-1; J gene: TRBJ2-3; CDR3 protein: CSARASTDTQYF; CDR3 DNA: TGCAGCGCCCGGGCCTCCACAGATACGCAGTATTTT
clone size: .; D gene: .; V gene: TRBV4-1; J gene: TRBJ2-2; CDR3 protein: CASSQVAGKWTGELFF; CDR3 DNA: TGCGCCAGCAGCCAAGTGGCAGGGAAGTGGACCGGGGAGCTGTTTTTT
clone size: .; D gene: .; V gene: TRBV30; J gene: TRBJ2-7; CDR3 protein: CAWGQDHEQYF; CDR3 DNA: TGTGCCTGGGGTCAGGACCACGAGCAGTACTTC
clone size: .; D gene: .; V gene: TRBV4-3; J gene: TRBJ1-6; CDR3 protein: CASSQGPEDSYNSPLHF; CDR3 DNA: TGCGCCAGCAGCCAAGGTCCGGAGGACTCCTATAATTCACCCCTCCACTTT
clone size: .; D gene: .; V gene: TRBV11-2; J gene: TRBJ2-7; CDR3 protein: CASSSPVQGGYEQYF; CDR3 DNA: TGTGCCAGCAGCTCGCCTGTTCAGGGGGGCTACGAGCAGTACTTC
clone size: .; D gene: TRBD2; V gene: TRBV10-3; J gene: TRBJ2-3; CDR3 protein: CAISPGTSGGLTDTQYF; CDR3 DNA: TGTGCCATCAGTCCCGGGACTAGCGGGGGGCTCACAGATACGCAGTATTTT
clone size: .; D gene: .; V gene: TRBV18; J gene: TRBJ2-2; CDR3 protein: CASSLSENTGELFF; CDR3 DNA: TGTGCCAGCTCACTATCAGAGAACACCGGGGAGCTGTTTTTT
clone size: .; D gene: .; V gene: TRBV10-3; J gene: TRBJ2-1; CDR3 protein: CAISGYGQPHEQFF; CDR3 DNA: TGTGCCATCAGTGGGTATGGCCAACCCCATGAGCAGTTCTTC
clone size: once; D gene: .; V gene: TRBV7-9; J gene: TRBJ1-6; CDR3 protein: CASSLDERPFDSPLHF; CDR3 DNA: TGTGCCAGCAGCTTAGATGAGAGGCCTTTTGATTCACCCCTCCACTTT
clone size: .; D gene: .; V gene: TRBV6-5; J gene: TRBJ2-3; CDR3 protein: CASSYRDTSTDTQYF; CDR3 DNA: TGTGCCAGCAGTTACAGGGATACTAGCACAGATACGCAGTATTTT
clone size: .; D gene: .; V gene: TRBV10-3; J gene: TRBJ1-6; CDR3 protein: CAISEGQGNSPLHF; CDR3 DNA: TGTGCCATCAGTGAGGGGCAGGGTAATTCACCCCTCCACTTT
clone size: .; D gene: .; V gene: TRBV7-3; J gene: TRBJ1-6; CDR3 protein: CASSSDRNSPLHF; CDR3 DNA: TGTGCCAGCAGCTCGGACAGAAACTCACCCCTCCACTTT
clone size: .; D gene: .; V gene: TRBV20-1; J gene: TRBJ2-7; CDR3 protein: CSAQADYEQYF; CDR3 DNA: TGCAGTGCTCAAGCTGACTACGAGCAGTACTTC
clone size: .; D gene: .; V gene: TRBV6-5; J gene: TRBJ1-4; CDR3 protein: CASSTKGANEKLFF; CDR3 DNA: TGTGCCAGCAGTACTAAAGGCGCTAATGAAAAACTGTTTTTT
clone size: .; D gene: TRBD1; V gene: TRBV5-6; J gene: TRBJ1-3; CDR3 protein: CASSRPRDSLGNTIYF; CDR3 DNA: TGTGCCAGCAGCCGTCCCCGGGACAGCCTTGGAAACACCATATATTTT
clone size: few; D gene: .; V gene: TRBV5-1; J gene: TRBJ2-3; CDR3 protein: CASSLDLADTQYF; CDR3 DNA: TGCGCCAGCAGCTTGGACCTCGCAGATACGCAGTATTTT
clone size: once; D gene: TRBD1; V gene: TRBV9; J gene: TRBJ1-3; CDR3 protein: CASSVRQGYSGNTIYF; CDR3 DNA: TGTGCCAGCAGCGTCCGACAGGGTTACTCTGGAAACACCATATATTTT
clone size: .; D gene: .; V gene: TRBV25-1; J gene: TRBJ1-6; CDR3 protein: CASSHGHSPLHF; CDR3 DNA: TGTGCCAGCAGCCACGGTCATTCACCCCTCCACTTT
clone size: .; D gene: TRBD1; V gene: TRBV6-1; J gene: TRBJ1-5; CDR3 protein: CASRIGQGGYQPQHF; CDR3 DNA: TGTGCCAGCCGAATCGGACAGGGGGGGTATCAGCCCCAGCATTTT
clone size: once; D gene: TRBD2; V gene: TRBV30; J gene: TRBJ2-5; CDR3 protein: CAWSASGRTKETQYF; CDR3 DNA: TGTGCCTGGAGCGCTAGCGGGAGGACGAAAGAGACCCAGTACTTC
clone size: once; D gene: TRBD1; V gene: TRBV4-1; J gene: TRBJ1-4; CDR3 protein: CASSAPGTGDEKLFF; CDR3 DNA: TGCGCCAGCAGCGCCCCCGGGACAGGAGACGAAAAACTGTTTTTT
clone size: .; D gene: .; V gene: TRBV2; J gene: TRBJ1-1; CDR3 protein: CASSEAGGEAFF; CDR3 DNA: TGTGCCAGCAGTGAAGCGGGGGGTGAAGCTTTCTTT
clone size: .; D gene: .; V gene: TRBV28; J gene: TRBJ1-3; CDR3 protein: CASRSGGGTIYF; CDR3 DNA: TGTGCCAGCAGGTCCGGGGGAGGTACCATATATTTT
clone size: .; D gene: .; V gene: TRBV25-1; J gene: TRBJ1-1; CDR3 protein: CASSDGTGEAFF; CDR3 DNA: TGTGCCAGCAGTGACGGGACGGGCGAAGCTTTCTTT
clone size: .; D gene: .; V gene: TRBV18; J gene: TRBJ1-6; CDR3 protein: CASSPSGGRSPLHF; CDR3 DNA: TGTGCCAGCTCACCTAGCGGGGGAAGGTCACCCCTCCACTTT